This T cell receptor beta chain appears in the sequencing data of a study of technical replicates of blood from a few donors. The CDR3 contains 15 residues. The ends were cut back, 5 bases at V and 7 bases at J, with 18 bases in the middle. Germline loops: CDR1 PRHDT, CDR2 FYEKMQ (reference sequence). Only in-frame clones appear in the TCRdb table, and some are missing; sequencing was by immunoSEQ multiplex PCR. The data show around 79,000 clones, roughly 94% seen once. The sequenced material came from T cells isolated from PBMCs. The TCR originated in a human donor in good health. V is TRBV13 and J is TRBJ2-1, with D possibly matching TRBD2 (6 bases). This CDR3 reads CASSHTPSGRNEQFF. In nucleotides, the CDR3 is TGTGCCAGCAGCCACACCCCCTCCGGGAGAAATGAGCAGTTCTTC.